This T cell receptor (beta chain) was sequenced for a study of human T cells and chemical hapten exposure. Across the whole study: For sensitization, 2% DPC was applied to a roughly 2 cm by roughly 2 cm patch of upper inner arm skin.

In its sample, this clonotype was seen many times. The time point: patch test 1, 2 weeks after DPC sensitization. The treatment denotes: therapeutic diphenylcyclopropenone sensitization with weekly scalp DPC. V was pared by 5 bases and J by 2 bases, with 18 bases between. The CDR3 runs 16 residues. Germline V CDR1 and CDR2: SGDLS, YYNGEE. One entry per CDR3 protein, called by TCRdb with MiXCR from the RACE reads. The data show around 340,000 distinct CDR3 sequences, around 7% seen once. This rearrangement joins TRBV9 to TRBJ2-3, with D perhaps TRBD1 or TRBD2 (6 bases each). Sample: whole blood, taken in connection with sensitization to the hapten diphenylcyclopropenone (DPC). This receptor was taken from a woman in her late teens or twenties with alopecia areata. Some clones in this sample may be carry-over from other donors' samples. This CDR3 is CASRPVGGSDTDTQYF. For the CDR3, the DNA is TGTGCCAGCAGACCTGTGGGGGGCTCAGACACAGATACGCAGTATTTT.